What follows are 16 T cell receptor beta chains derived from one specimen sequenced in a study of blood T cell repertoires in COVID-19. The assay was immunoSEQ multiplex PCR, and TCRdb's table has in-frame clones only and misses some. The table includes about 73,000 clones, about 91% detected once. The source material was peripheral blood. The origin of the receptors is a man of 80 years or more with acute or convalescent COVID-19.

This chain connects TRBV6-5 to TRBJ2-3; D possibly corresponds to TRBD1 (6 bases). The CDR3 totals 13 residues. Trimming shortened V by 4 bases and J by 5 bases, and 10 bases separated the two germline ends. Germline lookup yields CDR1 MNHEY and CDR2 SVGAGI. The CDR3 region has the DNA TGTGCCAGCAGTTGGATCAGGGGAGATACGCAGTATTTT. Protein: CASSWIRGDTQYF.

Here the CDR3 DNA reads TGTGCCAGCAGTACAGGGGGGATAAGCACAGATACGCAGTATTTT. Translating it yields CASSTGGISTDTQYF. V gene TRBV28 combines with J gene TRBJ2-3, with 8 bases lining up with TRBD1. V dropped 5 bases and J dropped 0; count of bases not matched to a gene: 4. The CDR3 spans 15 residues. CDR1 is MDHEN and CDR2 is SYDVKM in the germline V gene.

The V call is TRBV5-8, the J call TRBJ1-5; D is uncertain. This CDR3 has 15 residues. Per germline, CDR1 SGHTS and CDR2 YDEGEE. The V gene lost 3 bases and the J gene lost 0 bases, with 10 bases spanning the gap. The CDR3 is CASSSSGHSNQPQHF. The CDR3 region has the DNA TGTGCCAGCAGCTCCTCCGGTCATAGCAATCAGCCCCAGCATTTT. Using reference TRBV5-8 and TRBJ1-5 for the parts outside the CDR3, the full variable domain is EAGVTQSPTHLIKTRGQQATLRCSPISGHTSVYWYQQALGLGLQFLLWYDEGEERNRGNFPPRFSGRQFPNYSSELNVNALELEDSALYLCASSSSGHSNQPQHFGDGTRLSIL.

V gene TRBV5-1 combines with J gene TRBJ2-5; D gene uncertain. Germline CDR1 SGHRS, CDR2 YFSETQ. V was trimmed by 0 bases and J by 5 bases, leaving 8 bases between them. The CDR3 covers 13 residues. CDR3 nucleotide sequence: TGCGCCAGCAGCTTGGCCAGGTTCGAGACCCAGTACTTC. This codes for CASSLARFETQYF.

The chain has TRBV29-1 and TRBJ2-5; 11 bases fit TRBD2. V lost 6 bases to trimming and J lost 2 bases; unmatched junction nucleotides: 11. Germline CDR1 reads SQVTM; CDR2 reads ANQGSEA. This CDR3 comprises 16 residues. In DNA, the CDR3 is TGCAGCGTCGGAACTGGACTAGCGGGCAAACAAGAGACCCAGTACTTC. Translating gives CSVGTGLAGKQETQYF.

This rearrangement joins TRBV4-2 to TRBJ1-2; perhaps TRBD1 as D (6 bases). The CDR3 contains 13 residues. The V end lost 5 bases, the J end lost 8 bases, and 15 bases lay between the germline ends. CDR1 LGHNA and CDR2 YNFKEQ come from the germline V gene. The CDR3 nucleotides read TGTGCCAGCAGCACCCAGGGGTGGGAGGGCTACACCTTC. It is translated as CASSTQGWEGYTF.

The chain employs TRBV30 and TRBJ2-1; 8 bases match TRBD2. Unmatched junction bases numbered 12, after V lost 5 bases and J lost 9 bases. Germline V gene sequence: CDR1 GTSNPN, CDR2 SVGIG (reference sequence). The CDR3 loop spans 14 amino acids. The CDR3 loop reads CAWGPGLGNGEQFF. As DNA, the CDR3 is TGTGCCTGGGGGCCGGGACTAGGAAACGGTGAGCAGTTCTTC.

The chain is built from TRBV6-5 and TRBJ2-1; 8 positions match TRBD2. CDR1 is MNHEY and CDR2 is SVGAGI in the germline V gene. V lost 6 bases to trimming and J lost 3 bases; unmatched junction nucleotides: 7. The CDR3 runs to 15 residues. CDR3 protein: CASRRAGADYNEQFF. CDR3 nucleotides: TGTGCCAGCAGGAGAGCGGGGGCCGACTACAATGAGCAGTTCTTC.

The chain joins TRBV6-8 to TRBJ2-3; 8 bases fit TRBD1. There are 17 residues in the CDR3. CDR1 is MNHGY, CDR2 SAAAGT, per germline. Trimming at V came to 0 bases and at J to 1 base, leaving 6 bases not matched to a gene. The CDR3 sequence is CASSYSKTGDRTDTQYF. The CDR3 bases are TGTGCCAGCAGTTACTCTAAGACAGGGGACCGCACAGATACGCAGTATTTT.

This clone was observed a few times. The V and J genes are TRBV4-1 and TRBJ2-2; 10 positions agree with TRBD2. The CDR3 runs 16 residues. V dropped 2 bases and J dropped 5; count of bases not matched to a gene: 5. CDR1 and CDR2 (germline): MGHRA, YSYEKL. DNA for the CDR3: TGCGCCAGCAGCCAAAGCGGGGGGGCCCGGACCGGGGAGCTGTTTTTT. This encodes CASSQSGGARTGELFF.

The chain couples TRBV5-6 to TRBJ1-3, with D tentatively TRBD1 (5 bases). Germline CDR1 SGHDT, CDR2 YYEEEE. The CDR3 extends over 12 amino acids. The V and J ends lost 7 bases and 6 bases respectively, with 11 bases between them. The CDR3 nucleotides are TGTGCCAGCGGCACAGGTGAAAACACCATATATTTT. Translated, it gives CASGTGENTIYF.

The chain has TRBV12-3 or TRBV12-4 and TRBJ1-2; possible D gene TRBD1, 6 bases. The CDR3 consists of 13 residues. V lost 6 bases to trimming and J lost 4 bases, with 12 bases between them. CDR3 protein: CASSPQGRYGYTF. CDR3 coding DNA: TGTGCCAGCAGCCCACAGGGCCGCTATGGCTACACCTTC.

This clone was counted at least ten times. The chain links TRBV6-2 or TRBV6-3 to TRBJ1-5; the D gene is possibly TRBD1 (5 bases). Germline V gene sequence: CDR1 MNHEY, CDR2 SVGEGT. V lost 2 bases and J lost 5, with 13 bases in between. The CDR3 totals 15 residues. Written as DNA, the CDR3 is TGTGCCAGCAGTTACGGCGGGGGTTGGGATCAGCCCCAGCATTTT. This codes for CASSYGGGWDQPQHF.

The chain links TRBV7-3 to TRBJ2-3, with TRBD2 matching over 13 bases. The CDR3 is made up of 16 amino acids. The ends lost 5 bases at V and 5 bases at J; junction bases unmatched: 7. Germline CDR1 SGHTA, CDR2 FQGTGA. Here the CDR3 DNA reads TGTGCCAGCAGCCAACTAGCGGGAGGGCCGGGAGATACGCAGTATTTT. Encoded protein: CASSQLAGGPGDTQYF.

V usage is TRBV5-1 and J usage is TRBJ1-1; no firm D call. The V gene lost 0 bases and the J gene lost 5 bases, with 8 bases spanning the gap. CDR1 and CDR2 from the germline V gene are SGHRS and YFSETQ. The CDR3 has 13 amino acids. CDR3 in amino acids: CASSLDGYTEAFF. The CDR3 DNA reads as TGCGCCAGCAGCTTGGACGGGTATACTGAAGCTTTCTTT.

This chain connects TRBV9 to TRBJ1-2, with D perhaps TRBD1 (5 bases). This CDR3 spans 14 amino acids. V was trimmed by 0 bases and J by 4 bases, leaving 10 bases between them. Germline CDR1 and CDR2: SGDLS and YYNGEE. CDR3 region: CASSVGGGTYGYTF. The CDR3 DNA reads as TGTGCCAGCAGCGTAGGCGGGGGGACCTATGGCTACACCTTC.